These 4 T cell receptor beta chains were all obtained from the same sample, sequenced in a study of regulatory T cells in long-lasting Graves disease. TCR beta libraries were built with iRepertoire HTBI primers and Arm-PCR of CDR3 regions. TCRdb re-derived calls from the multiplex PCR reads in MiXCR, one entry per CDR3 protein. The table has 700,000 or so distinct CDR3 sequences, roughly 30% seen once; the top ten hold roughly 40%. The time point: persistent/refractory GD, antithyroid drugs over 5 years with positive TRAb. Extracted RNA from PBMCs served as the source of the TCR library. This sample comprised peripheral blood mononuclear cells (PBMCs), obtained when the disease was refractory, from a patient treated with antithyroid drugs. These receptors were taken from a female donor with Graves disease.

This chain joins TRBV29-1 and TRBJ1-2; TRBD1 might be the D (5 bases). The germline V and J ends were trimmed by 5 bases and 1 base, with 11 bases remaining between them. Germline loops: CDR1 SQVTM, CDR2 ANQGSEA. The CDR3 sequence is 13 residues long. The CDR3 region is CSVNGQDNYGYTF. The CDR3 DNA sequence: TGCAGCGTTAATGGACAAGATAACTATGGCTACACCTTC. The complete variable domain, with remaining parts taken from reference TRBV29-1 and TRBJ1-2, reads SAVISQKPSRDICQRGTSLTIQCQVDSQVTMMFWYRQQPGQSLTLIATANQGSEATYESGFVIDKFPISRPNLTFSTLTVSNMSPEDSSIYLCSVNGQDNYGYTFGSGTRLTVV.

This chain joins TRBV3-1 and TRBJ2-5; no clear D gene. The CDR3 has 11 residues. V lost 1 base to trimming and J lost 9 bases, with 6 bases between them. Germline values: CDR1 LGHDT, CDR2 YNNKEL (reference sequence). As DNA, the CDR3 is TGTGCCAGCAGCCAAGTCGAGGCCCAGTACTTC. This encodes CASSQVEAQYF.

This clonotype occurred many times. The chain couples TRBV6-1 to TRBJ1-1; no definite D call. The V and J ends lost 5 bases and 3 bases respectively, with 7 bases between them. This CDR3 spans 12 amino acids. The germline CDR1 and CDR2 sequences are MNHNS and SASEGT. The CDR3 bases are TGTGCCAGCAGTAAGGGCGACACTGAAGCTTTCTTT. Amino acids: CASSKGDTEAFF.

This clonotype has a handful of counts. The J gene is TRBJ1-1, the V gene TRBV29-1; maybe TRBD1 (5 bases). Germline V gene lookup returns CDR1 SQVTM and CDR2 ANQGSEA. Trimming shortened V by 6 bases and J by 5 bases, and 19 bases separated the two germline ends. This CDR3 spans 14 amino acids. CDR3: CSVVPPRGRTEAFF. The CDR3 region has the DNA TGCAGCGTAGTCCCACCAAGGGGAAGGACTGAAGCTTTCTTT.